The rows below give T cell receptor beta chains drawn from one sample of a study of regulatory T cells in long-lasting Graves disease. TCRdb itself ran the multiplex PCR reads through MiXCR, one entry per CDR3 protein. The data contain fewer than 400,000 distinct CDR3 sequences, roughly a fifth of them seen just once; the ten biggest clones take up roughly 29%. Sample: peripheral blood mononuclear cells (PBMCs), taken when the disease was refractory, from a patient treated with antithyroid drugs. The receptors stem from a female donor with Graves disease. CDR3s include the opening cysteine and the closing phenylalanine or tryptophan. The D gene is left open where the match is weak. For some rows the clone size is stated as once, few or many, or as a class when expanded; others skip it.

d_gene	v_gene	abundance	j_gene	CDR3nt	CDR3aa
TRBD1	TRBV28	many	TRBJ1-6	TGTGCCAGCAGTTCGCCGGGACAGGAGCAAAATTCACCCCTCCACTTT	CASSSPGQEQNSPLHF
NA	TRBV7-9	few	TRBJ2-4	TGTGCCAGCAGCTTAGCGGGAGCCGCCAAAAACATTCAGTACTTC	CASSLAGAAKNIQYF
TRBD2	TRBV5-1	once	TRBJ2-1	TGCGCCAGCAGCTTGGATGGACTAGCATCCTACAATGAGCAGTTCTTC	CASSLDGLASYNEQFF
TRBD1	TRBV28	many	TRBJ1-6	TGTGCCAGCAGTACACGGGACAGGGGGAGTAATTCACCCCTCCACTTT	CASSTRDRGSNSPLHF
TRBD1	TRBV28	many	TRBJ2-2	TGTGCCAGCAGTCTCGGTATAGGGGGCTTCACCGGGGAGCTGTTTTTT	CASSLGIGGFTGELFF
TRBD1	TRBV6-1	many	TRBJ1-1	TGTGCCAGCAGTCCGGGGACAGTAAGCGAAGCTTTCTTT	CASSPGTVSEAFF
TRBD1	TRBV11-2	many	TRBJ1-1	TGTGCCAGCAGGACCCAGGGGGCTGGTGAAGCTTTCTTT	CASRTQGAGEAFF
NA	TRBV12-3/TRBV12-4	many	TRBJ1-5	TGTGCCAGCAGGGGAGGGAATCAGCCCCAGCATTTT	CASRGGNQPQHF
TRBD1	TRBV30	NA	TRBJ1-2	TGTGCCTGGATGGGGGCGCGGACAGGAGGCTACACCTTC	CAWMGARTGGYTF
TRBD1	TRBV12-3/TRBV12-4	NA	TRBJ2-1	TGTGCCAGCAGTTTAGCGCCGGGACAGGGTCGCAATGAGCAGTTCTTC	CASSLAPGQGRNEQFF
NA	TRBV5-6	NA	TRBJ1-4	TGTGCCAGCAGCTACGACGGGGGTATGGGTGAAAAACTGTTTTTT	CASSYDGGMGEKLFF
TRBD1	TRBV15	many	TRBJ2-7	TGTGCCACCAGCAGGAGGGACAGGGGGCAATACGAGCAGTACTTC	CATSRRDRGQYEQYF
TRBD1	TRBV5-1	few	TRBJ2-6	TGCGCCAGCAGCTTGGTTTCAGGGGGCGCTTCTGGGGCCAACGTCCTGACTTTC	CASSLVSGGASGANVLTF
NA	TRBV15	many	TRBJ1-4	TGTGCCACCAGCAGAGGGTCAGGTGTCGATGAAAAACTGTTTTTT	CATSRGSGVDEKLFF
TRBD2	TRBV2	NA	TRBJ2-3	TGTGCCAGCAGCCCCACTAGCGGGGGGCCCACAGATACGCAGTATTTT	CASSPTSGGPTDTQYF
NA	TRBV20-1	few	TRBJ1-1	TGCAGTGCTAGAGGGACACAGGGTTTGAACACTGAAGCTTTCTTT	CSARGTQGLNTEAFF
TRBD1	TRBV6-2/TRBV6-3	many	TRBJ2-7	TGTGCCAGCGGACGGGACAGATCTTTCCTCGCCTACGAGCAGTACTTC	CASGRDRSFLAYEQYF
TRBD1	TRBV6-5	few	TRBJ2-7	TGTGCCAGCAGTTTACAGGGGTCCCTCTCCTACGAGCAGTACTTC	CASSLQGSLSYEQYF
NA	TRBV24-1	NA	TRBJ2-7	TGTGCCACCAGTGACGCTTCACCGGGGGCCCACTACGAGCAGTACTTC	CATSDASPGAHYEQYF
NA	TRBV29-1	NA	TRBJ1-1	TGCAGCGCCGTGGGGCCTCTTGAAGCTTTCTTT	CSAVGPLEAFF
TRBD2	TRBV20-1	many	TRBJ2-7	TGCAGTGCTATTCGCGGGAGGGGTGAGCAGTACTTC	CSAIRGRGEQYF
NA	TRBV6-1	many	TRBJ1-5	TGTGCCAGCAGACCCCGACGGGACAATCAGCCCCAGCATTTT	CASRPRRDNQPQHF
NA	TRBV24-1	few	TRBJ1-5	TGTGCCATTCAAAGGCGCAGGGTTAGCAATCAGCCCCAGCATTTT	CAIQRRRVSNQPQHF
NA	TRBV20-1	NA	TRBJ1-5	TGCAGTGCTAGTCGGACCGGCCATCAGCCCCAGCATTTT	CSASRTGHQPQHF
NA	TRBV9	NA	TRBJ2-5	TGTGCCAGCAGCGTAGCTTCTTCCAGGCAAGAGACCCAGTACTTC	CASSVASSRQETQYF
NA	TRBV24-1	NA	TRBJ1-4	TGTGCCACCAGTGATGCCTCGACCGCTGCAACTAATGAAAAACTGTTTTTT	CATSDASTAATNEKLFF
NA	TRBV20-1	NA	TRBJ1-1	TGCAGTGCCCGGGACACTGAAGCTTTCTTT	CSARDTEAFF
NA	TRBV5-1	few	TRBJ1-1	TGCGCCAGCAGCAGGAGTTCAGGGGCACCGAACACTGAAGCTTTCTTT	CASSRSSGAPNTEAFF
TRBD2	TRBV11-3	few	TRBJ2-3	TGTGCCAGCAGCTTAGATATGCGGGGGATGGAGGATACGCAGTATTTT	CASSLDMRGMEDTQYF
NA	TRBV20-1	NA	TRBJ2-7	TGCAGTGCTAGAGTTCCCGGGACTCACTTGGTCGAGCAGTACTTC	CSARVPGTHLVEQYF
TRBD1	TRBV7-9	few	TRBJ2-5	TGTGCCAGCAGCTTACAGCAGGACAGGGACCAAGAGACCCAGTACTTC	CASSLQQDRDQETQYF
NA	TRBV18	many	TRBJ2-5	TGTGCCAGCTCACCAGGCTCGACAGGTTGGGACAAGACCCAGTACTTC	CASSPGSTGWDKTQYF
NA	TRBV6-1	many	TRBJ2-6	TGTGCCAGCGGAGACGGCGCTCTTGGGGCCAACGTCCTGACTTTC	CASGDGALGANVLTF
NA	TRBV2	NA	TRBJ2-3	TGTGCCAGCAGTGATGGGCAGACTAGTCCTACGTCAGATACGCAGTATTTT	CASSDGQTSPTSDTQYF
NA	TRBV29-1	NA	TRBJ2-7	TGCAGCGTTTCCCAGACCGGGCCCCGTGGGTACGAGCAGTACTTC	CSVSQTGPRGYEQYF
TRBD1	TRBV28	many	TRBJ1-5	TGTGCCAGCAGTTTCCCCCCGGGCAGGACAGGTAATCAGCCCCAGCATTTT	CASSFPPGRTGNQPQHF
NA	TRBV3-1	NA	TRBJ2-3	TGTGCCAGCACGGGACTTAGCACAGATACGCAGTATTTT	CASTGLSTDTQYF
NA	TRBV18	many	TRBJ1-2	TGTGCCAGCTCACCGGAGGTCCGGGCCGGTTATGGCTACACCTTC	CASSPEVRAGYGYTF
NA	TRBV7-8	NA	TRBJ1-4	TGTGCCAGCAGCTTAGATGCCCGGGGCCTGGGCGAAAAACTGTTTTTT	CASSLDARGLGEKLFF
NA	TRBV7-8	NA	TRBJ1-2	TGCGCCAGCAGCTTGGACGGGTCCGCCCTCTATGGCTACACCTTC	CASSLDGSALYGYTF
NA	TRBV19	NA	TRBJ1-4	TGTGCCAGTAGTATAGTCCGGGAAGCGATCAGAGAAAAACTGTTTTTT	CASSIVREAIREKLFF
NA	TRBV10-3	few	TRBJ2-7	TGTGCCATCAGTGAGTCAGGCAGGGCCGAGCAGTACTTC	CAISESGRAEQYF
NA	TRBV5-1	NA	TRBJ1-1	TGCGCCAGCAGCTTGATGGGAGAGAAGAACACTGAAGCTTTCTTT	CASSLMGEKNTEAFF
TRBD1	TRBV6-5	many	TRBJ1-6	TGTGCCAGCAGTTACCGTGGGACAGAGAATTCACCCCTCCACTTT	CASSYRGTENSPLHF
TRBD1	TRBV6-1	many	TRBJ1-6	TGTGCCGCCCGGAGGACAGGGAACTCACCCCTCCACTTT	CAARRTGNSPLHF
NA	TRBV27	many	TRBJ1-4	TGTGCCAGCAGTCCCCGGGCCGTTGCAAATGAAAAACTGTTTTTT	CASSPRAVANEKLFF
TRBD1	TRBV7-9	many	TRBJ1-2	TGTGCCACCAAGACAGGGGAGAATTGGGATGGCTACACCTTC	CATKTGENWDGYTF
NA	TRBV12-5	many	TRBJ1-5	TGTGCTAGTGCCTCGCCCCTGGCCGGGAGCAATCAGCCCCAGCATTTT	CASASPLAGSNQPQHF